These 13 T cell receptor beta chains originate from one sample sequenced in a study of post-analysis software for immune sequencing data. Study outcomes and limitations: In patients, about five TRBV segments were more frequent than in controls, with TRBV5-6, TRBV5-1 and TRBV20-1 among them.

The library was made from cDNA and included unique molecular identifiers. In TCRdb, the PCR reads were re-called with MiXCR into one record per CDR3 protein. There are about 460,000 distinct CDR3 sequences in the sample; 45% occur only once, and around 10% lies in the top ten. No antigen has been identified for these receptors. The sequencing sample was made of blood. The source of these receptors is a girl under 18 with multiple sclerosis.

CDR3 sequence: CASSDRDTANYGYTF. CDR3 DNA: TGCGCCAGCAGCGACCGGGACACAGCTAACTATGGCTACACCTTC. The chain employs TRBV5-1 and TRBJ1-2; D possibly corresponds to TRBD1 (6 bases). Trimming left V 4 bases short and J 0 bases short, with 13 bases between. The germline CDR1 and CDR2 sequences are SGHRS and YFSETQ. CDR3 length: 15 residues.

In this sample, this clonotype turned up once. The chain uses TRBV5-1 and TRBJ2-3; D not certain. Germline V gene data show CDR1 as SGHRS and CDR2 as YFSETQ. Trimming removed 2 bases at V and 2 bases at J, with 15 bases between. The CDR3 consists of 16 residues. The CDR3 nucleotides read TGCGCCAGCAGCTTTCCTGGCGGAACAGCCACAGATACGCAGTATTTT. Its protein is CASSFPGGTATDTQYF.

This clonotype was detected only a few times. Sequence at one end of the junction differs from germline and may be a read error. The chain couples TRBV20-1 to TRBJ2-7; 12 bases are a match to TRBD2. The CDR3 length is 17 residues. Per the germline V gene, CDR1 is DFQATT and CDR2 is SNEGSKA (reference sequence). The CDR3 DNA reads as TGTAGTGCTAGAAGGCTAGCGGGAGGGCCTTTGGGGGTCGAGCAGTACTTC. Encoded protein: CSARRLAGGPLGVEQYF.

There are a few counts of this clonotype. One end of the junction is discordant with germline, which a read error may explain. This chain connects TRBV9 to TRBJ2-1; 13 bases fit TRBD2. Germline V lookup: CDR1 SGDLS, CDR2 YYNGEE. The CDR3 covers 19 residues. The CDR3 sequence is CASSPHGTSGKGGYNEQFF. Written as DNA, the CDR3 is TGTGCTAGCAGCCCTCACGGGACTAGCGGGAAAGGGGGTTACAATGAGCAGTTCTTC.

The chain carries TRBV7-9 and TRBJ2-7; no firm D call. Trimming left V 5 bases short and J 0 bases short, with 11 bases between. Germline loops: CDR1 SEHNR, CDR2 FQNEAQ (reference sequence). The CDR3 contains 14 residues. The CDR3 nucleotides are TGTGCCAGCAGCCCTACGACCGCCTCCTACGAGCAGTACTTC. Encoded protein: CASSPTTASYEQYF.

This clonotype showed up just a few times. The rearrangement joins TRBV9 to TRBJ1-1; a possible D gene is TRBD1 (5 bases). The V and J ends lost 5 bases and 4 bases respectively, with 15 bases between them. This CDR3 contains 14 residues. The germline V gene encodes CDR1 SGDLS and CDR2 YYNGEE. CDR3 sequence reads: CASSYIRTSTEAFF. CDR3 in DNA: TGTGCCAGCAGTTATATAAGGACATCCACTGAAGCTTTCTTT.

This clonotype has just a few counts. The chain couples TRBV6-6 to TRBJ2-3; 9 nucleotides align to TRBD1. CDR1 MNHNY and CDR2 SVGAGI come from the germline V gene (reference sequence). This CDR3 comprises 13 residues. Trimming cost V 6 bases and J 3 bases; bases outside gene matches: 1. CDR3 DNA: TGTGCCAGCAGACAGGGGGCAACAGATACGCAGTATTTT. It yields the protein CASRQGATDTQYF.

J is TRBJ1-2 and V is TRBV12-3 or TRBV12-4; D is ambiguous. Trimming left V 2 bases short and J 7 bases short, with 11 bases between. CDR3 size: 13 residues. In DNA, the CDR3 is TGTGCCAGCAGTTTAAACGGGGAAGGTGGCTACACCTTC. As protein: CASSLNGEGGYTF.

The V gene is TRBV29-1, the J gene TRBJ1-1; D unclear. CDR3 length: 14 residues. Germline loops: CDR1 SQVTM, CDR2 ANQGSEA. V was pared by 0 bases and J by 4 bases, with 12 bases between. In DNA form, the CDR3 reads TGCAGCGTTGAAGATTTGGGTCGGGGCACTGAAGCTTTCTTT. It codes for CSVEDLGRGTEAFF.

This clonotype was detected a few times. The chain recombines TRBV7-2 with TRBJ1-5; 11 bases are a match to TRBD1. From germline, CDR1 is SGHTA and CDR2 FQGNSA. V gave up 4 bases and J gave up 6 bases; unmatched junction bases: 5. The CDR3 has 15 amino acids. The CDR3 sequence is CASSSGQGDPQPQHF. CDR3 bases: TGTGCCAGCAGCTCGGGACAGGGGGATCCTCAGCCCCAGCATTTT.

The chain employs TRBV29-1 and TRBJ2-5; 8 bases fit TRBD1. Germline CDR1 reads SQVTM; CDR2 reads ANQGSEA. V lost 7 bases and J lost 6; bases outside the gene matches: 13. The CDR3 has 14 amino acids. CDR3: CSGGGQGLHQTQYF. The CDR3 nucleotides are TGCAGCGGGGGAGGACAGGGTCTCCATCAGACCCAGTACTTC.

The rearrangement joins TRBV5-1 to TRBJ2-3, with TRBD2 matching 10 bases. Looked up from germline, CDR1 is SGHRS and CDR2 is YFSETQ. CDR3 length equals 17 residues. V gave up 0 bases and J gave up 2 bases; unmatched junction bases: 6. CDR3 in amino acids: CASSLELAGAFTDTQYF. Written as DNA, the CDR3 is TGCGCCAGCAGCTTGGAGCTAGCGGGAGCGTTCACAGATACGCAGTATTTT.

This clonotype was recorded many times. The gene calls are TRBV11-2 and TRBJ2-3; 14 bases fit TRBD2. V dropped 6 bases and J dropped 8; count of bases not matched to a gene: 16. Germline V gives CDR1 SGHAT, CDR2 FQNNGV. The CDR3 runs to 18 residues. The CDR3 here is CASRPTAGTSGRVVTQYF. CDR3 sequence (DNA): TGTGCCAGCAGGCCCACCGCCGGGACTAGCGGGAGAGTGGTTACGCAGTATTTT. Complete variable domain (other parts from reference TRBV11-2 and TRBJ2-3): EAGVAQSPRYKIIEKRQSVAFWCNPISGHATLYWYQQILGQGPKLLIQFQNNGVVDDSQLPKDRFSAERLKGVDSTLKIQPAKLEDSAVYLCASRPTAGTSGRVVTQYFGPGTRLTVL.